Below, 22 T cell receptor beta chains from the same sample are listed, as sequenced in a study of graft-versus-host responses after intestinal transplantation. Profiling relied on immunoSEQ multiplex PCR, and the TCRdb table lists in-frame clones only, not all of them. The sample lists under 90,000 clones, about 90% occurring once. Sequencing was performed on PBMCs, taken 98 days after intestinal transplantation. These receptor sequences come from a human patient who received an intestinal transplant, so some T cells may come from the graft donor.

V usage is TRBV10-2 and J usage is TRBJ1-1, with TRBD1 matching over 7 bases. Losses at the gene ends were 4 bases for V and 1 base for J; bases not matched to a gene: 6. The CDR3 runs 15 residues. Per germline, CDR1 WSHSY and CDR2 SAAADI. CDR3 coding DNA: TGCGCCAGCAGTGGCCCCAGGGGGGCGAACACTGAAGCTTTCTTT. As protein: CASSGPRGANTEAFF.

This chain links TRBV27 with TRBJ2-7; D not certain. The CDR3 length is 15 residues. Looked up from germline, CDR1 is MNHEY and CDR2 is SMNVEV (reference sequence). V lost 5 bases and J 3 bases, leaving 17 bases between the germline ends. CDR3 residues: CASSRIPHNYYEQYF. As DNA, the CDR3 is TGTGCCAGCAGTCGCATCCCTCACAACTACTACGAGCAGTACTTC.

This clone came up a few times. CDR3 nucleotide sequence: TGTGCCAGCAGACTGAACACTGAAGCTTTCTTT. It specifies CASRLNTEAFF. This chain connects TRBV6-5 to TRBJ1-1; unclear D gene. V shed 6 bases and J shed 0 bases, with 2 bases lying between them. Looked up from germline, CDR1 is MNHEY and CDR2 is SVGAGI. The CDR3 has 11 residues.

V usage is TRBV4-1 and J usage is TRBJ1-2, with 7 bases that match TRBD1. There are 16 residues in the CDR3. The J segment lost 4 bases and the V segment lost 4 bases, leaving 12 bases of the junction unmatched. Germline assignment: CDR1 MGHRA and CDR2 YSYEKL. The CDR3 nucleotides read TGCGCCAGCAGCCCCTCTCCCCTGACAGGGACCTATGGCTACACCTTC. As protein: CASSPSPLTGTYGYTF.

The chain is built from TRBV7-3 and TRBJ1-1; D gene ambiguous. The CDR3 totals 14 residues. CDR1 is SGHTA and CDR2 is FQGTGA in the germline V gene. Trimming pared 5 bases from V and 1 base from J, leaving 11 bases between. CDR3 nucleotide sequence: TGTGCCAGCAGCCCCGGACCCTCGAACACTGAAGCTTTCTTT. Translated: CASSPGPSNTEAFF.

In this sample, this clone turned up once. This chain connects TRBV15 to TRBJ2-7; D possibly matches TRBD1 or TRBD2 (5 bases each). Germline V gene sequence: CDR1 LNHNV, CDR2 YYDKDF (reference sequence). The CDR3 loop spans 17 amino acids. Deletions cut 6 bases from V and 0 bases from J, with 21 bases between. The CDR3 nucleotides read TGTGCCACCAGGGATCTCGGGGTCCGGACATACTCCTACGAGCAGTACTTC. The encoded protein is CATRDLGVRTYSYEQYF.

The V gene is TRBV6-1, the J gene TRBJ1-1, with unresolved D. Germline lookup yields CDR1 MNHNS and CDR2 SASEGT. The CDR3 is made up of 15 amino acids. V shed 7 bases and J shed 4 bases, with 19 bases lying between them. The CDR3 reads CASKNTITWSTEAFF. In DNA, the CDR3 is TGTGCCAGCAAAAACACGATCACCTGGAGCACTGAAGCTTTCTTT.

The rearrangement joins TRBV6-1 to TRBJ2-7; D gene ambiguous. V was clipped by 5 bases and J by 3 bases, with 5 bases between them. CDR1 and CDR2 (germline): MNHNS, SASEGT. This CDR3 is built from 11 residues. The chain's CDR3 is CASSTGYEQYF. CDR3 DNA: TGTGCCAGCAGTACGGGCTACGAGCAGTACTTC.

The J gene is TRBJ2-2, the V gene TRBV5-6; TRBD2 aligns across 11 bases. Germline assignment: CDR1 SGHDT and CDR2 YYEEEE. The junction had 2 bases not matched to a gene; V was cut back by 3 bases and J by 4 bases. The length of the CDR3 is 15 residues. CDR3 protein: CASSSGTSGTGELFF. In DNA form, the CDR3 reads TGTGCCAGCAGCTCAGGGACTAGCGGCACCGGGGAGCTGTTTTTT.

The rearrangement uses TRBV23-1 and TRBJ2-7; D tentatively reads TRBD1 or TRBD2 (5 bases each). TRBV23-1 counts as an open reading frame of uncertain function. V lost 7 bases, J lost 0 bases, and 19 bases lay in between. The CDR3 covers 16 residues. DNA for the CDR3: TGCGCCAGCATCCAATTCCGGGACGGAAGCTCCTACGAGCAGTACTTC. It specifies CASIQFRDGSSYEQYF.

This clone was recorded only once. The V gene is TRBV28, the J gene TRBJ1-2; 8 nucleotides match TRBD1. Germline V gene sequence: CDR1 MDHEN, CDR2 SYDVKM. The CDR3 loop spans 15 amino acids. The V gene end was trimmed by 2 bases and the J gene end by 9 bases; junction bases not matched to a gene: 11. CDR3 sequence (DNA): TGTGCCAGCAGTTTAAGCGGACAGGGCCCCGGTCGCTACACCTTC. Translation: CASSLSGQGPGRYTF.

The rearrangement links TRBV2 to TRBJ2-7, with no clear D. Germline V gives CDR1 SNHLY, CDR2 FYNNEI. The length of the CDR3 is 14 residues. Trimming pared 1 base from V and 3 bases from J, leaving 10 bases between. The CDR3: CASSEGVGVYEQYF. The CDR3 DNA is TGTGCCAGCAGTGAAGGGGTCGGAGTCTACGAGCAGTACTTC.

The V and J genes are TRBV18 and TRBJ2-3; D is possibly TRBD2 (6 bases). V gave up 3 bases and J gave up 4 bases, with 14 bases separating them. The CDR3 totals 15 residues. CDR1 and CDR2 from the germline V gene are KGHSH and LQKENI. The CDR3 bases are TGTGCCAGCTCACCGGGACTTCCGACGGCAGATACGCAGTATTTT. It specifies CASSPGLPTADTQYF.

The rearrangement joins TRBV4-3 to TRBJ2-3, with D perhaps being TRBD1 or TRBD2 (5 bases each). The V gene lost 4 bases and the J gene lost 1 base, with 12 bases spanning the gap. Germline loops: CDR1 LGHNA, CDR2 YSLEER. The CDR3 is 15 amino acids. Written as DNA, the CDR3 is TGCGCCAGCAGCCGTCTGGGGGTACGCACAGATACGCAGTATTTT. Translating gives CASSRLGVRTDTQYF.

This clone was counted once. V is TRBV28 and J is TRBJ1-6; D unclear. This CDR3 comprises 11 residues. The V gene's germline CDR1 is MDHEN and CDR2 SYDVKM. Deletions cut 3 bases from V and 10 bases from J, with 4 bases between. CDR3 in amino acids: CASSFPSPLHF. The CDR3 coding sequence is TGTGCCAGCAGTTTCCCCTCACCCCTCCACTTT. Complete variable domain (other parts from reference TRBV28 and TRBJ1-6): DVKVTQSSRYLVKRTGEKVFLECVQDMDHENMFWYRQDPGLGLRLIYFSYDVKMKEKGDIPEGYSVSREKKERFSLILESASTNQTSMYLCASSFPSPLHFGNGTRLTVT.

This clone was counted a few times. CDR3 nucleotide sequence: TGTGCCAGCAGTTATAAAGGGACAGGTACCTACGAGCAGTACTTC. Its protein is CASSYKGTGTYEQYF. V is TRBV6-5 and J is TRBJ2-7; TRBD1 matches at 8 bases. Germline V lookup: CDR1 MNHEY, CDR2 SVGAGI. This CDR3 region has 15 residues. The V gene end was trimmed by 3 bases and the J gene end by 2 bases; junction bases not matched to a gene: 6.

The J gene is TRBJ2-1, the V gene TRBV6-6; weak D call: TRBD1 (6 bases). CDR1 and CDR2 (germline): MNHNY, SVGAGI (reference sequence). Trimming left V 2 bases short and J 10 bases short, with 9 bases between. There are 12 residues in the CDR3. The CDR3 loop reads CASSYVGTEQFF. CDR3 DNA: TGTGCCAGCAGTTACGTGGGGACAGAGCAGTTCTTC.

This chain joins TRBV7-9 and TRBJ2-1; unclear D gene. CDR3 length: 12 amino acids. CDR1 SEHNR and CDR2 FQNEAQ come from the germline V gene (reference sequence). V was cut by 8 bases and J by 4 bases, with 9 bases left in between. The CDR3 bases are TGTGCCAGCGGGCAGGTTTACAATGAGCAGTTCTTC. As protein: CASGQVYNEQFF.

The rearrangement links TRBV28 to TRBJ2-7; 7 nucleotides align to TRBD1. The CDR3 is 15 residues long. Trimming removed 0 bases from V and 2 bases from J; junction bases left unmatched: 4. Germline-derived CDR1 and CDR2 are MDHEN and SYDVKM. The CDR3 is CASSLWGQPTYEQYF. In DNA, the CDR3 is TGTGCCAGCAGTTTATGGGGACAGCCGACCTACGAGCAGTACTTC.

V usage is TRBV10-3 and J usage is TRBJ1-2; a possible D gene is TRBD1 (5 bases). Trimming removed 5 bases at V and 2 bases at J, with 12 bases between. Germline-derived CDR1 and CDR2 are ENHRY and SYGVKD. The CDR3 is 14 amino acids. The CDR3 loop reads CAISLGGANYGYTF. The CDR3, as DNA: TGTGCCATCAGTCTTGGCGGGGCGAACTATGGCTACACCTTC.

The chain is built from TRBV6-5 and TRBJ1-1; the D is unclear. CDR3 length: 13 amino acids. Germline assignment: CDR1 MNHEY and CDR2 SVGAGI. The V and J ends lost 4 bases and 4 bases respectively, with 10 bases between them. The CDR3 DNA follows: TGTGCCAGCAGTTCAATCGTGGGCACTGAAGCTTTCTTT. Its protein is CASSSIVGTEAFF.

The V call is TRBV29-1, the J call TRBJ2-7; unclear D gene. V dropped 7 bases and J dropped 3 bases, with 16 bases sitting between them. Germline CDR1 reads SQVTM; CDR2 reads ANQGSEA. The CDR3 has 13 residues. CDR3 protein: CSGSKAPDYEQYF. In DNA form, the CDR3 reads TGCAGCGGATCAAAAGCCCCTGACTACGAGCAGTACTTC.